This TCR beta chain stems from a study of blood T cell repertoires in COVID-19 (dated by TCRdb to 2020 to 2021). In terms of the full investigation: Collaborator samples came from the United States, Italy and Spain and covered acute and convalescent phases of COVID-19. Samples came from the ongoing ImmuneRACE study (first 160 participants) plus 1,254 subjects from 6 global collaborators. HLA class I and class II types, where available, came from metadata supplied by the sample provider rather than from assay-based typing. Subjects who had been exposed to COVID-19, were actively infected with it, or had recovered from it provided the deeply sampled blood TCRbeta repertoires that made up the dataset. The prospective study material was composed of cDNA or gDNA derived from T cells, B-cell-depleted T cells, or PBMCs. The repertoires were released in a freely available public database intended as a resource for research on the immune response to SARS-CoV-2. A de-identified subject ID, COVID-19 status, age in years and sex were almost always included in the sample metadata. What the authors observed across the whole study: The amount of clinical and demographic metadata varied by source and participant and was provided uncurated.

TCRbeta CDR3 regions were amplified from genomic DNA using the immunoSEQ Assay, a bias-controlled multiplex PCR. Concerning the study's data processing: Within the assay, amplification of reference gene primers was used to estimate how many nucleated cells each sample contained. Sequence reads were collapsed and filtered to measure the absolute abundance of every unique TCRbeta CDR3 rearrangement. Productive Simpson clonality was computed per sample as the square root of Simpson's diversity index over productive rearrangements. Entries here come from immuneACCESS through TCRdb and include only in-frame sequences with V and J called. Some clones fail to appear in such tables; in the studies checked, an unresolved V gene covers under half of the shortfall, and the cause of the remainder is unknown. From that table come the V and J calls and clone size; the DNA was used to work out D and trimming. The sample data list hundreds of thousands of clones, and about four fifths of these were observed just once. Of the sample, about 2.7% is held by the ten largest clones.

Each collaborating institution followed its own protocols to collect whole blood in K2EDTA tubes. Collaborator samples were shipped for TCRbeta analysis as frozen whole blood, isolated PBMCs, or DNA extracted from either sample type. Between the V and J ends, shortened by 4 bases and 1 base respectively, the junction contains 16 bases. The CDR3 sequence holds 16 residues, the cysteine and phenylalanine included. Here the CDR3 DNA is all that survives: 48 bases in frame from base 1. CDR1 and CDR2, looked up from the germline V gene (reference sequence), are MNHEY and SMNVEV. Remarks on this clone: Its antigen has not been determined. No base-level quality is on record; no much larger clone is a single base apart.

This chain joins TRBV27 to TRBJ2-5, with the D gene call left open. This clonotype originated in a woman aged 40 to 50 with active or convalescent COVID-19. Sequenced input: peripheral blood. The CDR3 has the sequence CASSWLSTPLQETQYF. The nucleotide sequence reads as follows: TGTGCCAGCAGTTGGCTGTCGACACCTCTCCAAGAGACCCAGTACTTC.